This T cell receptor (beta chain) is from a study of OX40 agonist ivuxolimab in advanced cancers. Study as a whole: Each dose-escalation patient presented with hepatocellular carcinoma, melanoma, renal cell or head and neck cancer.

The study's findings and limits: The mean number of expanded clones was higher in CD8+ T cells than in CD4+.

V lost 5 bases and J lost 4; bases outside the gene matches: 4. CDR3 length equals 12 residues. From germline, CDR1 is GTSNPN and CDR2 SVGIG (reference sequence). This clone was detected only a few times. Its antigen is not known. Clones were read by immunoSEQ multiplex PCR, and TCRdb kept only the in-frame ones, dropping some. The data show 66,000 or so clones, 75% to 90% seen once. This receptor was taken from an adult with an advanced solid tumor such as melanoma, head and neck, liver or kidney cancer. Sequencing was performed on CD4+ or CD8+ T cells sorted from blood, taken in a trial of the OX40 agonist ivuxolimab. The chain employs TRBV30 and TRBJ1-1; TRBD1 aligns across 7 bases. CDR3 loop: CAWDRASTEAFF. CDR3 nucleotides: TGTGCCTGGGACAGGGCGAGCACTGAAGCTTTCTTT.